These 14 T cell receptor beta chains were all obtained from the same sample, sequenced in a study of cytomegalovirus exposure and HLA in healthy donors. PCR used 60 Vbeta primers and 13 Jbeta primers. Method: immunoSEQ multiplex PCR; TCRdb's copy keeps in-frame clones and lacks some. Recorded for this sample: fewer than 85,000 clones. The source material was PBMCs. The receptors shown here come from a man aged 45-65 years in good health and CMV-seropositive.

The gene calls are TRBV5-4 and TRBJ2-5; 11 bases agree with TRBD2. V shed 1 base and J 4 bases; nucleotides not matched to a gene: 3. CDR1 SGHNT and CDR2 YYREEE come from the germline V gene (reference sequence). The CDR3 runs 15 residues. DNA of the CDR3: TGTGCCAGCAGCTTGAGTAGCGGGGGGGCAGAGACCCAGTACTTC. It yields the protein CASSLSSGGAETQYF.

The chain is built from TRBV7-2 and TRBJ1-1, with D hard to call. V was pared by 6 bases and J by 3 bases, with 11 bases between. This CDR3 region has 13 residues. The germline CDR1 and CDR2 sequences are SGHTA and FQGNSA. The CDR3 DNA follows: TGTGCCAGCAGGCTAGACTCGTACACTGAAGCTTTCTTT. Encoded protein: CASRLDSYTEAFF.

CDR3: CASSVGGAITDTQYF. The CDR3 bases are TGCGCCAGCAGCGTGGGGGGCGCGATCACAGATACGCAGTATTTT. The rearrangement uses TRBV5-1 and TRBJ2-3; possibly TRBD1 or TRBD2 for D (6 bases each). The CDR3 has 15 residues. Germline V gives CDR1 SGHRS, CDR2 YFSETQ. V was pared by 4 bases and J by 2 bases, with 14 bases between.

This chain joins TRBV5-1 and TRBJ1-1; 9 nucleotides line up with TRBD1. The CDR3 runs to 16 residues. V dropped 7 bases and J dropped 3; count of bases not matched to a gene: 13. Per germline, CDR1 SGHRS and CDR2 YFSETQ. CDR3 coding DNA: TGCGCCAGCCGACTGCGGACAGGGGACAGAGACACTGAAGCTTTCTTT. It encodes CASRLRTGDRDTEAFF.

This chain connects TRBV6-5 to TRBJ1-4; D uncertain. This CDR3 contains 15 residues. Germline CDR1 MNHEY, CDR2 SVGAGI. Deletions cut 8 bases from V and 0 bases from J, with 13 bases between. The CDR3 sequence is CASQIQRTTNEKLFF. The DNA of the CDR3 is TGTGCCAGCCAGATCCAGAGGACAACTAATGAAAAACTGTTTTTT.

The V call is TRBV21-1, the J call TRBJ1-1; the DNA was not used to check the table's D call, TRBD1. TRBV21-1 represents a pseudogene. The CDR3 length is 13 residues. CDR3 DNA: TGTGCCAGCAGCAGAAAAACAGGCACTGAAGCTTTCTTT. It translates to CASSRKTGTEAFF.

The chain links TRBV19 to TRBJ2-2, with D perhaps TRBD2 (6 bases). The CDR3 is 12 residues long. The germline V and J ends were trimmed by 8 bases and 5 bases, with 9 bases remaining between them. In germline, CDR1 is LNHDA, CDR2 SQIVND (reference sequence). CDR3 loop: CASEEGTGELFF. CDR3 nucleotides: TGTGCCAGTGAGGAGGGGACCGGGGAGCTGTTTTTT.

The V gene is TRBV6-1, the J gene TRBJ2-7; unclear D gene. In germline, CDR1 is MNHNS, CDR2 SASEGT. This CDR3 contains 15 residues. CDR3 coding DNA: TGTGCCGGCAGTGAAGAAATAGCAGCAGACTACGAGCAGTACGTC. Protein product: CAGSEEIAADYEQYV.

The CDR3 region is CASSPWVGVHSPLHF. DNA of the CDR3: TGTGCCAGCAGCCCCTGGGTAGGGGTTCATTCACCCCTCCACTTT. J is TRBJ1-6 and V is TRBV7-2, with TRBD1 as a possible D gene (5 bases). V was cut by 5 bases and J by 8 bases, with 16 bases left in between. This CDR3 region has 15 residues. CDR1 is SGHTA and CDR2 is FQGNSA in the germline V gene.

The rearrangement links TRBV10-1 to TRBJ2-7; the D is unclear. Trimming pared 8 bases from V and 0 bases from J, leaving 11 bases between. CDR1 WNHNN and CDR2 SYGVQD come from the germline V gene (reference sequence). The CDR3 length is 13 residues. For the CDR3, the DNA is TGCGCCAGCTCCGGGTCCTACTCCTACGAGCAGTACTTC. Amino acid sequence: CASSGSYSYEQYF.

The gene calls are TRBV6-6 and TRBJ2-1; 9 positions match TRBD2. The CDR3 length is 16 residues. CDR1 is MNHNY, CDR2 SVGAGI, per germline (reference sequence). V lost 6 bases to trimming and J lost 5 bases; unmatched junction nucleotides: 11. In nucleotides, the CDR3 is TGTGCCAGCAGAACGGCACTAGCGGGTTCGGACAATGAGCAGTTCTTC. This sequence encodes CASRTALAGSDNEQFF.

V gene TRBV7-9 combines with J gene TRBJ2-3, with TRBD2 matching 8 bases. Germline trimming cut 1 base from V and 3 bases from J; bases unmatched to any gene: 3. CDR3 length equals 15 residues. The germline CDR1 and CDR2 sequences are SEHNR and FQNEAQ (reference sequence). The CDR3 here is CASSLDKRETDTQYF. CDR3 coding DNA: TGTGCCAGCAGCTTAGACAAGCGGGAGACAGATACGCAGTATTTT.

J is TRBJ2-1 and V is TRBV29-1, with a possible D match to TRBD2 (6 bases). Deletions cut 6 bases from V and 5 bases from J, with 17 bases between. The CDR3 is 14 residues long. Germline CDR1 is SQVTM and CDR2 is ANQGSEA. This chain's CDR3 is CSVVIGTADNEQFF. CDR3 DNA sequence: TGCAGCGTCGTAATCGGGACTGCTGACAATGAGCAGTTCTTC.

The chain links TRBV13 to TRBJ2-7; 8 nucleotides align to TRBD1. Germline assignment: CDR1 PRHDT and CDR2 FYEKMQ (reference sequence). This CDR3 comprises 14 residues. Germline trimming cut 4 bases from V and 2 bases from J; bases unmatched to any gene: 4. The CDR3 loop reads CASSSGQGTYEQYV. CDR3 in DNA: TGTGCCAGCAGCTCCGGACAGGGCACCTACGAGCAGTACGTC.